This TCR beta chain was profiled in a study of tumor-infiltrating lymphocytes in localized non-small cell lung cancer. Study in general: Several tumor histologies, both smoking statuses, and some post-neoadjuvant chemotherapy samples were included. Each patient gave resected tumor and non-adjacent uninvolved lung tissue.

Clones were sequenced by immunoSEQ multiplex PCR, and TCRdb holds only the in-frame ones, with some missing. The sample holds more than 5,500 clones, 65% to 75% seen once. Study results and caveats: IM1 and IM2 tumors showed no difference in T-cell fraction.

Notes on this clone: Antigen: not known.

The material sequenced was lung tumor tissue. This TCR came from a human donor with non-small cell lung cancer.

The DNA for the CDR3 is TGTGCCATCAGTGGGAGACAGGGAGATTCACCCCTCCACTTT. It translates to CAISGRQGDSPLHF. This sequence joins TRBV10-3 and TRBJ1-6; 7 nucleotides match TRBD1. Per the germline V gene, CDR1 is ENHRY and CDR2 is SYGVKD. The CDR3 extends over 14 amino acids. The junction had 5 bases not matched to a gene; V was cut back by 4 bases and J by 8 bases.